These T cell receptor beta chains were read from a single sample in a study of beta chain features in type 1 diabetes. This table comes from immunoSEQ multiplex PCR, and its TCRdb copy is limited to in-frame clones, with some not included. Of more than 60,000 clones listed, around three fifths are singletons. The specimen was Tregs from blood. The receptors were sampled from a woman under 30 in good health. Both conserved end residues are part of each CDR3. The D gene is left open where the match is weak. Rows may omit the clone size; those that give it use once, few, many or a size class.

D gene | J gene | V gene | clone size | CDR3 protein | CDR3 DNA
- | TRBJ1-3 | TRBV2 | - | CASKGQPSGNTIYF | TGTGCCAGCAAGGGGCAGCCCTCTGGAAACACCATATATTTT
TRBD1 | TRBJ2-5 | TRBV28 | - | CASSFSDRGGVQYF | TGTGCCAGCAGTTTTAGTGACAGGGGTGGGGTGCAGTACTTC
TRBD2 | TRBJ2-7 | TRBV7-2 | - | CASSLGTSGAAYEQYF | TGTGCCAGCAGCCTCGGGACTAGCGGTGCTGCCTACGAGCAGTACTTC
- | TRBJ2-7 | TRBV30 | few | CAWSPILQGYEQYF | TGTGCCTGGAGTCCCATCCTCCAGGGCTACGAGCAGTACTTC
TRBD1 | TRBJ2-7 | TRBV30 | - | CAWDRTGNTYEQYF | TGTGCCTGGGACAGGACAGGGAATACCTACGAGCAGTACTTC
- | TRBJ2-1 | TRBV4-3 | - | CASSQEGRGRYNEQFF | TGCGCCAGCAGCCAAGAGGGGCGGGGTCGCTACAATGAGCAGTTCTTC
- | TRBJ1-5 | TRBV23-1 | few | CASTQRGGRQPQHF | TGCGCCAGCACCCAGCGGGGGGGTCGTCAGCCCCAGCATTTT
- | TRBJ2-7 | TRBV7-2 | - | CASSLVAGSYEQYF | TGTGCCAGCAGCTTAGTCGCGGGCTCCTACGAGCAGTACTTC
TRBD1 | TRBJ1-3 | TRBV6-6 | few | CASSYSTGPSGNTIYF | TGTGCCAGCAGTTACTCGACAGGGCCTTCTGGAAACACCATATATTTT
- | TRBJ2-5 | TRBV5-1 | - | CASSFGGYQGETQYF | TGCGCCAGCAGCTTTGGGGGCTATCAGGGAGAGACCCAGTACTTC
TRBD2 | TRBJ2-5 | TRBV7-2 | few | CASSPNSGGLETQYF | TGTGCCAGCAGCCCGAATAGCGGGGGGTTGGAGACCCAGTACTTC
- | TRBJ1-2 | TRBV7-9 | - | CASSLGGVRSEYYGYTF | TGTGCCAGCAGCTTAGGGGGGGTCAGGTCGGAATACTATGGCTACACCTTC
- | TRBJ2-2 | TRBV2 | - | CASNPGTLNTGELFF | TGTGCCAGCAACCCCGGGACTTTGAACACCGGGGAGCTGTTTTTT
- | TRBJ1-6 | TRBV7-9 | few | CASSLAINPQGKDSPLHF | TGTGCCAGCAGCTTAGCCATCAACCCCCAGGGGAAAGATTCACCCCTCCACTTT
- | TRBJ2-7 | TRBV5-1 | - | CASSLALSSVAYEQYF | TGCGCCAGCAGCTTGGCCTTGTCTAGCGTCGCGTACGAGCAGTACTTC
TRBD2 | TRBJ2-1 | TRBV7-9 | - | CASSSPPGLADNEQFF | TGTGCCAGCAGTTCCCCGCCCGGACTAGCCGACAATGAGCAGTTCTTC
- | TRBJ2-1 | TRBV5-1 | - | CASSLAVTSTYNEQFF | TGCGCCAGCAGCTTGGCAGTCACCAGTACCTACAATGAGCAGTTCTTC
- | TRBJ1-2 | TRBV29-1 | - | CSVRHLANYGYTF | TGCAGCGTTCGCCACTTAGCTAACTATGGCTACACCTTC
- | TRBJ2-5 | TRBV2 | - | CASSFRTVQETQYF | TGTGCCAGCAGCTTTAGGACAGTCCAAGAGACCCAGTACTTC
TRBD2 | TRBJ2-1 | TRBV7-3 | - | CASSLRGDYNEQFF | TGTGCCAGCAGCTTGCGGGGGGATTACAATGAGCAGTTCTTC
- | TRBJ1-2 | TRBV30 | few | CAWSVRQNNYGYTF | TGTGCCTGGAGTGTAAGACAGAATAACTATGGCTACACCTTC
TRBD1 | TRBJ1-1 | TRBV30 | - | CAWTTGYTEAFF | TGTGCCTGGACGACAGGGTACACTGAAGCTTTCTTT
- | TRBJ2-7 | TRBV5-1 | - | CASSPGQLGPYEQYF | TGCGCCAGCAGCCCAGGACAGCTTGGCCCCTACGAGCAGTACTTC
TRBD1 | TRBJ2-7 | TRBV2 | - | CASSIQGVNEQYF | TGTGCCAGCAGTATACAGGGGGTCAACGAGCAGTACTTC
TRBD2 | TRBJ2-4 | TRBV7-9 | - | CASDSGGASGIQYF | TGTGCCAGCGATAGCGGGGGGGCCTCGGGCATTCAGTACTTC
- | TRBJ1-2 | TRBV2 | - | CASGSSNYGYTF | TGTGCCAGCGGGAGTTCTAACTATGGCTACACCTTC